Shown below are 24 T cell receptor beta chains from a single sample sequenced in a study of OX40 agonist ivuxolimab in advanced cancers. Data came from immunoSEQ multiplex PCR; TCRdb stores just in-frame clones and leaves some out. The data show roughly 38,000 clones, roughly 82% seen once. Specimen: CD4+ or CD8+ T cells sorted from blood, collected in a trial of the OX40 agonist ivuxolimab. These receptor sequences come from an adult with an advanced solid tumor such as melanoma, head and neck, liver or kidney cancer.

The chain employs TRBV7-2 and TRBJ1-5, with 9 bases aligning to TRBD1. The CDR3 is made up of 17 amino acids. The germline V gene encodes CDR1 SGHTA and CDR2 FQGNSA. V shed 5 bases, J shed 0 bases, and the junction held 8 bases outside the gene matches. The CDR3 reads CASSLTGGYTSNQPQHF. CDR3 coding DNA: TGTGCCAGCAGCCTAACAGGGGGCTATACTAGCAATCAGCCCCAGCATTTT. The entire variable domain, with the rest obtained from reference TRBV7-2 and TRBJ1-5, is as follows: GAGVSQSPSNKVTEKGKDVELRCDPISGHTALYWYRQSLGQGLEFLIYFQGNSAPDKSGLPSDRFSAERTGGSVSTLTIQRTQQEDSAVYLCASSLTGGYTSNQPQHFGDGTRLSIL.

The chain is built from TRBV6-5 and TRBJ2-5; D gene unclear. Germline CDR1 MNHEY, CDR2 SVGAGI. The CDR3 has 13 amino acids. V was cut by 2 bases and J by 9 bases, with 13 bases left in between. This CDR3 is CASSYTSRSSQYF. DNA for the CDR3: TGTGCCAGCAGTTACACAAGCCGGTCGTCCCAGTACTTC.

This clone occurred a few times. J is TRBJ2-6 and V is TRBV6-5; D unclear. Germline-derived CDR1 and CDR2 are MNHEY and SVGAGI. CDR3 length: 13 amino acids. V lost 4 bases to trimming and J lost 2 bases, with 3 bases between them. CDR3 nucleotide sequence: TGTGCCAGCAGTTCCACTGGGGCCAACGTCCTGACTTTC. Translating gives CASSSTGANVLTF.

V usage is TRBV9 and J usage is TRBJ2-3, with 8 bases aligning to TRBD2. Germline assignment: CDR1 SGDLS and CDR2 YYNGEE. Trimming took 0 bases from V and 0 from J; bases not matched to a gene: 3. This CDR3 is 16 amino acids long. CDR3 sequence: CASSVEGGRSTDTQYF. CDR3 DNA: TGTGCCAGCAGCGTAGAGGGCGGGAGGAGCACAGATACGCAGTATTTT. The complete variable domain, with remaining parts taken from reference TRBV9 and TRBJ2-3, reads DSGVTQTPKHLITATGQRVTLRCSPRSGDLSVYWYQQSLDQGLQFLIQYYNGEERAKGNILERFSAQQFPDLHSELNLSSLELGDSALYFCASSVEGGRSTDTQYFGPGTRLTVL.

The chain carries TRBV6-1 and TRBJ1-3; D unclear. The CDR3 runs 15 residues. V lost 11 bases and J lost 0, with 17 bases in between. Germline V gene data show CDR1 as MNHNS and CDR2 as SASEGT. The CDR3 sequence is CAGSMTRASGNTIYF. The CDR3 DNA is TGTGCCGGATCCATGACCCGCGCCTCTGGAAACACCATATATTTT.

CDR3 nucleotide sequence: TGCGCCAGCAGCCCGGAAGCCAGGGAGGGAGATACGCAGTATTTT. As protein: CASSPEAREGDTQYF. This rearrangement joins TRBV5-1 to TRBJ2-3; 7 nucleotides agree with TRBD2. Germline assignment: CDR1 SGHRS and CDR2 YFSETQ. This CDR3 comprises 15 residues. Losses at the gene ends were 4 bases for V and 5 bases for J; bases not matched to a gene: 10.

The chain uses TRBV6-5 and TRBJ1-4; 7 bases match TRBD1. The length of the CDR3 is 13 residues. The junction had 9 bases not matched to a gene; V was cut back by 10 bases and J by 7 bases. Per germline, CDR1 MNHEY and CDR2 SVGAGI. CDR3 loop: CATRQGGSEKLFF. DNA of the CDR3: TGTGCCACTCGACAGGGAGGTTCTGAAAAACTGTTTTTT.

The chain combines TRBV13 with TRBJ1-1; the D is unclear. With 0 bases removed from V and 0 bases from J, the gap between germline ends came to 5 bases. The CDR3 length is 14 residues. Germline CDR1 and CDR2: PRHDT and FYEKMQ (reference sequence). CDR3 sequence reads: CASSLGMMNTEAFF. In DNA, the CDR3 is TGTGCCAGCAGCTTAGGTATGATGAACACTGAAGCTTTCTTT.

The table lists this clone with a few counts. This chain joins TRBV27 and TRBJ1-1; no firm D call. Between the trimmed V and J ends, which lost 8 bases and 3 bases, there was a span of 7 bases. Per the germline V gene, CDR1 is MNHEY and CDR2 is SMNVEV (reference sequence). This CDR3 comprises 11 residues. The CDR3 DNA reads as TGTGCCAGCGGTCCGGACACTGAAGCTTTCTTT. It yields the protein CASGPDTEAFF.

The chain recombines TRBV18 with TRBJ2-2, with 12 positions matching TRBD1. CDR1 and CDR2 from the germline V gene are KGHSH and LQKENI. After removal of 8 bases from V and 5 bases from J, the junction contained 6 bases not matched to a gene. The CDR3 is made up of 15 amino acids. CDR3 residues: CASKGQGASTGELFF. DNA for the CDR3: TGTGCCAGCAAGGGACAGGGGGCCTCAACCGGGGAGCTGTTTTTT. Full variable domain (missing parts from reference TRBV18 and TRBJ2-2): NAGVMQNPRHLVRRRGQEARLRCSPMKGHSHVYWYRQLPEEGLKFMVYLQKENIIDESGMPKERFSAEFPKEGPSILRIQQVVRGDSAAYFCASKGQGASTGELFFGEGSRLTVL.

The J gene is TRBJ2-7, the V gene TRBV9; perhaps TRBD1 as D (7 bases). The CDR3 runs to 15 residues. Per germline, CDR1 SGDLS and CDR2 YYNGEE. V lost 4 bases, J lost 2 bases, and 16 bases lay in between. DNA for the CDR3: TGTGCCAGCAGCACCGGGGGACAGAGCACCTACGAGCAGTACTTC. Amino acid sequence: CASSTGGQSTYEQYF.

The chain joins TRBV4-1 to TRBJ2-3, with D possibly called TRBD1 or TRBD2 (7 bases each). Germline-derived CDR1 and CDR2 are MGHRA and YSYEKL. CDR3 length: 17 residues. V gave up 4 bases and J gave up 2 bases, with 19 bases separating them. The CDR3 region has the DNA TGCGCCAGCAGCCGAGGGGGCCCGGGGGGATACACAGATACGCAGTATTTT. Protein product: CASSRGGPGGYTDTQYF.

The V gene is TRBV7-2, the J gene TRBJ1-5; D is ambiguous. The germline V gene has CDR1 SGHTA and CDR2 FQGNSA. The CDR3 is made up of 13 amino acids. V was trimmed by 3 bases and J by 5 bases, leaving 8 bases between them. The DNA for the CDR3 is TGTGCCAGCAGCTTGTCAGCTGATCAGCCCCAGCATTTT. It yields the protein CASSLSADQPQHF.

The chain is built from TRBV6-4 and TRBJ2-1; D gene ambiguous. This CDR3 spans 10 amino acids. Germline values: CDR1 MRHNA, CDR2 SNTAGT. V was trimmed by 9 bases and J by 6 bases, leaving 6 bases between them. This chain's CDR3 is CARECNEQFF. The CDR3 region has the DNA TGTGCCAGAGAGTGCAATGAGCAGTTCTTC.

The chain is built from TRBV5-1 and TRBJ1-1; D is perhaps TRBD1 (5 bases). The V gene lost 0 bases and the J gene lost 4 bases, with 10 bases spanning the gap. This CDR3 region has 14 residues. CDR1 and CDR2 (germline): SGHRS, YFSETQ. The CDR3 spells CASSLGQLPTEAFF. The CDR3 DNA follows: TGCGCCAGCAGCTTGGGACAGTTACCCACTGAAGCTTTCTTT.

CDR3 nucleotides: TGTGCCAGCAGAAGCCCTCGGGACAAAGAGACCCAGTACTTC. Translated: CASRSPRDKETQYF. This chain links TRBV11-2 with TRBJ2-5; D possibly corresponds to TRBD1 (6 bases). The CDR3 extends over 14 amino acids. The V end was cut by 6 bases, the J end by 3 bases, with 14 bases between. Per germline, CDR1 SGHAT and CDR2 FQNNGV.

The chain couples TRBV10-3 to TRBJ1-6, with TRBD1 matching over 11 bases. V was clipped by 2 bases and J by 9 bases; unmatched bases: 12. Per the germline V gene, CDR1 is ENHRY and CDR2 is SYGVKD. The CDR3 is 18 residues long. The CDR3 here is CAISERGGRTGGGSPLHF. CDR3 bases: TGTGCCATCAGTGAGCGCGGGGGTAGGACAGGGGGCGGTTCACCCCTCCACTTT.

The J gene is TRBJ2-7, the V gene TRBV11-2, with 12 nucleotides matching TRBD2. V lost 2 bases, J lost 6 bases, and 8 bases stayed unmatched. Germline CDR1 and CDR2: SGHAT and FQNNGV. The CDR3 consists of 16 residues. The DNA of the CDR3 is TGTGCCAGCAGCTTACATAACCTAGCGGGGGGGCGCGAGCAGTACTTC. Protein product: CASSLHNLAGGREQYF.

The chain couples TRBV5-1 to TRBJ2-5; either TRBD1 or TRBD2 may fit D (6 bases each). The CDR3 loop spans 15 amino acids. V lost 2 bases, J lost 7 bases, and 18 bases lay in between. Germline-derived CDR1 and CDR2 are SGHRS and YFSETQ. The chain's CDR3 is CASSFSTGSGATQYF. The DNA for the CDR3 is TGCGCCAGCAGCTTCTCCACAGGGTCGGGGGCGACCCAGTACTTC.

This clone was recorded only once. The chain carries TRBV7-2 and TRBJ1-5; no clear D. This CDR3 comprises 15 residues. Germline CDR1 is SGHTA and CDR2 is FQGNSA. V shed 3 bases and J shed 5 bases, with 14 bases lying between them. This CDR3 is CASSLSRQRDQPQHF. CDR3 DNA sequence: TGTGCCAGCAGCTTGAGTAGGCAGAGAGATCAGCCCCAGCATTTT.

The V gene is TRBV19, the J gene TRBJ1-2; D is unclear. The V end was cut by 3 bases, the J end by 3 bases, with 17 bases between. The CDR3 spans 16 residues. Germline CDR1 reads LNHDA; CDR2 reads SQIVND (reference sequence). CDR3 sequence reads: CASSIPGEAGYYGYTF. In nucleotides, the CDR3 is TGTGCCAGTAGTATCCCCGGGGAGGCTGGGTACTATGGCTACACCTTC. The variable domain in full, with the rest retrieved from reference TRBV19 and TRBJ1-2, is DGGITQSPKYLFRKEGQNVTLSCEQNLNHDAMYWYRQDPGQGLRLIYYSQIVNDFQKGDIAEGYSVSREKKESFPLTVTSAQKNPTAFYLCASSIPGEAGYYGYTFGSGTRLTVV.

The chain links TRBV7-2 to TRBJ2-3; the D is unclear. V lost 5 bases and J 1 base, leaving 10 bases between the germline ends. From germline, CDR1 is SGHTA and CDR2 FQGNSA. The CDR3 has 14 residues. This CDR3 is CASSPHWGTDTQYF. CDR3 nucleotide sequence: TGTGCCAGCAGCCCCCACTGGGGCACAGATACGCAGTATTTT.

This clone showed up just a few times. CDR3 coding DNA: TGTGCCACCAGCAGAGATCGGGGGTACACTGAAGCTTTCTTT. Amino acids: CATSRDRGYTEAFF. V and J are TRBV15 and TRBJ1-1, with D possibly being TRBD1 (5 bases). The germline V gene encodes CDR1 LNHNV and CDR2 YYDKDF (reference sequence). V lost 0 bases and J lost 3, with 8 bases in between. The CDR3 has 14 amino acids.

V gene TRBV11-3 combines with J gene TRBJ2-3, with a weak D call TRBD1 (7 bases). From germline, CDR1 is SGHNT and CDR2 YENEEA. V lost 4 bases and J 0 bases, leaving 14 bases between the germline ends. CDR3 length: 16 residues. The CDR3 here is CASSSGGSPSTDTQYF. The CDR3 region has the DNA TGTGCCAGCAGCTCAGGGGGGAGCCCTAGCACAGATACGCAGTATTTT.